This entry lists 20 T cell receptor beta chains sequenced from one sample in a study of beta chain features in type 1 diabetes. The entirety of the isolated RNA underwent reverse transcription, so expressed TCRB transcripts were sequenced. The table came from immunoSEQ multiplex PCR; TCRdb's copy has only in-frame clones and leaves some out. This sample has 150,000 to 190,000 clones; approximately 8.1% occur once, and the top ten carry 0.5% to 0.65%. The specimen sequenced was central memory CD4+ T cells from blood. Every receptor here comes from a man aged 18 to 30 in good health.

Only a few counts were recorded for this clone. This rearrangement joins TRBV5-1 to TRBJ2-5, with no clear D. Germline-derived CDR1 and CDR2 are SGHRS and YFSETQ. The CDR3 is 14 amino acids. Trimming shortened V by 0 bases and J by 1 base, and 7 bases separated the two germline ends. For the CDR3, the DNA is TGCGCCAGCAGCTTGGTTTCGGGCCAAGAGACCCAGTACTTC. This gives the protein CASSLVSGQETQYF.

At least ten counts were recorded for this clone. This chain joins TRBV2 and TRBJ2-5; D is perhaps TRBD1 (5 bases). The V and J ends lost 3 bases and 4 bases respectively, with 15 bases between them. Germline V CDR1 and CDR2: SNHLY, FYNNEI. The CDR3 extends over 15 amino acids. The CDR3 is CASSDPGHAVETQYF. The CDR3 DNA is TGTGCCAGCAGTGACCCAGGACATGCGGTAGAGACCCAGTACTTC.

This clone is a singleton in its sample. A junction boundary mismatches the germline segment, possibly from a read error. The chain combines TRBV7-9 with TRBJ1-1, with 8 bases matching TRBD1. This CDR3 is 14 amino acids long. Per germline, CDR1 SEHNR and CDR2 FQNEAQ (reference sequence). Written as DNA, the CDR3 is TGTGCCAGCAGACAAACAGGGGGGAACACTGAAGCTTCCTTT. Encoded protein: CASRQTGGNTEASF.

The rearrangement links TRBV6-5 to TRBJ1-1; TRBD1 agrees at 7 bases. The CDR3 extends over 14 amino acids. Germline trimming cut 2 bases from V and 5 bases from J; bases unmatched to any gene: 5. Germline V gene data show CDR1 as MNHEY and CDR2 as SVGAGI. CDR3 residues: CASSYVRGRTEAFF. The CDR3, as DNA: TGTGCCAGCAGTTACGTGAGGGGGCGAACTGAAGCTTTCTTT.

The table lists this clone with a few counts. The J gene is TRBJ1-5, the V gene TRBV29-1; TRBD1 matches 10 bases. This CDR3 comprises 13 residues. Germline assignment: CDR1 SQVTM and CDR2 ANQGSEA. V was clipped by 6 bases and J by 6 bases; unmatched bases: 5. In nucleotides, the CDR3 is TGCAGCGTGGCGACAGGGGGCGGTCAGCCCCAGCATTTT. This codes for CSVATGGGQPQHF.

The rearrangement uses TRBV5-1 and TRBJ2-3, with D possibly matching TRBD1 (5 bases). Germline lookup yields CDR1 SGHRS and CDR2 YFSETQ. The CDR3 totals 15 residues. The ends were cut back, 0 bases at V and 1 base at J, with 9 bases in the middle. CDR3 nucleotides: TGCGCCAGCAGCTTGGAAGGCAGGGGCACAGATACGCAGTATTTT. Protein product: CASSLEGRGTDTQYF.

In this sample, this clone turned up a few times. V gene TRBV6-5 combines with J gene TRBJ1-6, with D unclear. CDR3 length equals 14 residues. Looked up from germline, CDR1 is MNHEY and CDR2 is SVGAGI. Trimming cost V 5 bases and J 9 bases, with 14 bases left between them. For the CDR3, the DNA is TGTGCCAGCAGTCGACGGGGAGGAGGTTCACCCCTCCACTTT. This translates into CASSRRGGGSPLHF.

The CDR3 DNA sequence: TGTGCCAGCAGCTTGTCTGGGCAGGTACATGGCTACACCTTC. Translating it yields CASSLSGQVHGYTF. The chain combines TRBV5-6 with TRBJ1-2; D ambiguous. Trimming removed 1 base from V and 6 bases from J, with 13 bases in between. Germline V gene lookup returns CDR1 SGHDT and CDR2 YYEEEE. This CDR3 region has 14 residues.

This clone was seen many times. The J gene is TRBJ2-3, the V gene TRBV28; possibly TRBD2 for D (6 bases). Trimming removed 5 bases from V and 2 bases from J, with 11 bases in between. The CDR3 has 14 residues. The germline CDR1 and CDR2 sequences are MDHEN and SYDVKM. The CDR3 loop is CASSEGDSTDTQYF. CDR3 DNA: TGTGCCAGCAGTGAAGGGGACTCCACAGATACGCAGTATTTT.

For this clone: This sample includes further DNA sequences coding for the same CDR3. The chain employs TRBV6-5 and TRBJ1-5, with 9 nucleotides matching TRBD1. The CDR3 has 13 amino acids. V shed 6 bases and J 5 bases; nucleotides not matched to a gene: 2. Germline V gene lookup returns CDR1 MNHEY and CDR2 SVGAGI. The CDR3 here is CASSRDRDQPQHF. The CDR3 DNA follows: TGTGCCAGCAGCCGGGACAGGGATCAGCCCCAGCATTTT.

The chain recombines TRBV19 with TRBJ1-4, with 9 bases lining up with TRBD1. This CDR3 spans 14 amino acids. V shed 4 bases and J 8 bases; nucleotides not matched to a gene: 5. Germline-derived CDR1 and CDR2 are LNHDA and SQIVND (reference sequence). In nucleotides, the CDR3 is TGTGCCAGTAGTAAACAGGGGGCGGAAGAAAAACTGTTTTTT. Its translation is CASSKQGAEEKLFF.

This clone was recorded at least ten times. V usage is TRBV28 and J usage is TRBJ2-6; possibly TRBD2 for D (6 bases). The V gene's germline CDR1 is MDHEN and CDR2 SYDVKM. The CDR3 has 17 residues. V gave up 10 bases and J gave up 0 bases, with 19 bases separating them. CDR3 loop: CATLRRGLSSGANVLTF. CDR3 in DNA: TGTGCCACCCTGAGGAGGGGTCTAAGCTCTGGGGCCAACGTCCTGACTTTC.

This clone was observed a few times. J is TRBJ1-4 and V is TRBV30; weak D call: TRBD1 (5 bases). The germline V gene has CDR1 GTSNPN and CDR2 SVGIG (reference sequence). Trimming left V 3 bases short and J 5 bases short, with 10 bases between. This CDR3 has 13 amino acids. The CDR3 DNA reads TGTGCCTGGAGACAGGTGGGGAATGAAAAACTGTTTTTT. Translated: CAWRQVGNEKLFF. The entire variable domain, with the rest obtained from reference TRBV30 and TRBJ1-4, is as follows: SQTIHQWPATLVQPVGSPLSLECTVEGTSNPNLYWYRQAAGRGLQLLFYSVGIGQISSEVPQNLSASRPQDRQFILSSKKLLLSDSGFYLCAWRQVGNEKLFFGSGTQLSVL.

Concerning this clone itself: The junction departs from the called germline gene at one end, perhaps through a read error. This chain links TRBV10-3 with TRBJ1-1, with D unclear. The CDR3 covers 13 residues. CDR1 is ENHRY, CDR2 SYGVKD, per germline. CDR3 nucleotides: TGTGCCAGCAGTTACGATGGGCTAACTGAAGCTTTCTTT. Protein sequence: CASSYDGLTEAFF.

This sequence joins TRBV12-5 and TRBJ1-2, with no clear D. Germline lookup yields CDR1 LGHNT and CDR2 FRNRAP. The ends were cut back, 3 bases at V and 2 bases at J, with 10 bases in the middle. The CDR3 length is 14 residues. The DNA of the CDR3 is TGTGCTAGTGGTTTATTGAATCGGAACTATGGCTACACCTTC. It is translated as CASGLLNRNYGYTF.

The genes are TRBV9 and TRBJ1-2; 7 nucleotides match TRBD1. The germline CDR1 and CDR2 sequences are SGDLS and YYNGEE. V dropped 4 bases and J dropped 3; count of bases not matched to a gene: 9. The CDR3 spans 15 residues. The CDR3 loop reads CASSPGTAKDYGYTF. CDR3 nucleotides: TGTGCCAGCAGCCCCGGGACAGCCAAGGACTATGGCTACACCTTC.

This clone was picked up a small number of times. The chain couples TRBV5-1 to TRBJ2-3; 10 nucleotides match TRBD2. Per the germline V gene, CDR1 is SGHRS and CDR2 is YFSETQ. CDR3 size: 14 residues. With V trimmed by 5 bases and J by 4 bases, 4 bases remained unmatched. CDR3 nucleotides: TGCGCCAGCAGGCGGACTAGCGGCGCAGATACGCAGTATTTT. Translated: CASRRTSGADTQYF.

This clone was found many times. The chain joins TRBV10-3 to TRBJ2-5; TRBD2 agrees at 7 bases. The CDR3 runs 13 residues. CDR1 ENHRY and CDR2 SYGVKD come from the germline V gene. Unmatched junction bases numbered 6, after V lost 6 bases and J lost 5 bases. CDR3 in amino acids: CAIRGRARETQYF. In DNA, the CDR3 is TGTGCCATCAGGGGGAGGGCCCGGGAGACCCAGTACTTC.

CDR3 DNA sequence: TGTGCCAGCAGCGTAGGGGCAGGGGAAGAGACCCAGTACTTC. Amino acids: CASSVGAGEETQYF. This chain joins TRBV9 and TRBJ2-5, with D possibly being TRBD1 (6 bases). Germline V gene sequence: CDR1 SGDLS, CDR2 YYNGEE. Trimming pared 0 bases from V and 3 bases from J, leaving 9 bases between. CDR3 length: 14 residues.

The chain combines TRBV7-2 with TRBJ2-3, with a tentative D call TRBD1 (5 bases). CDR1 SGHTA and CDR2 FQGNSA come from the germline V gene. This CDR3 is built from 14 residues. V lost 1 base and J 2 bases, leaving 7 bases between the germline ends. The CDR3 coding sequence is TGTGCCAGCAGCTTAGGACAGTACACAGATACGCAGTATTTT. Its protein product is CASSLGQYTDTQYF.